These 6 T cell receptor beta chains were sequenced from one sample in a study of T cell repertoires in cytomegalovirus infection. TCRdb passed the reads through MiXCR, listing each CDR3 protein once. Of 51,000 or so distinct CDR3 sequences listed, around 19% were seen once; the top ten hold about four fifths. Antigens of these TCRs are unknown. This material consisted of CD8+ T cells from cultured PBMCs, taken from culture after CMV antigen stimulation. Receptors were obtained from a human donor in good health (CMV status not recorded). Some clones in this sample may be carry-over from other donors' samples.

J is TRBJ1-5 and V is TRBV6-2 or TRBV6-3, with 7 positions matching TRBD1. The germline V gene encodes CDR1 MNHEY and CDR2 SVGEGT. V shed 5 bases, J shed 2 bases, and the junction held 6 bases outside the gene matches. The CDR3 totals 15 residues. This CDR3 is CASSGDRHGNQPQHF. In DNA form, the CDR3 reads TGTGCCAGCAGTGGGGACAGACACGGCAATCAGCCCCAGCATTTT.

This clonotype was counted only a few times. V usage is TRBV7-2 and J usage is TRBJ2-5, with 9 bases aligning to TRBD2. Trimming cost V 5 bases and J 1 base; bases outside gene matches: 8. Germline V CDR1 and CDR2: SGHTA, FQGNSA. The CDR3 is 16 amino acids. CDR3 protein: CASSPLAGEIQETQYF. As DNA, the CDR3 is TGTGCCAGCAGCCCGTTAGCGGGGGAGATCCAAGAGACCCAGTACTTC.

This clonotype came up a few times. DNA of the CDR3: TGTGCCAGTAGGACAGGGTTCGCTGAAGCTTTCTTT. As protein: CASRTGFAEAFF. The chain is built from TRBV19 and TRBJ1-1; 7 bases fit TRBD1. Unmatched junction bases numbered 4, after V lost 6 bases and J lost 6 bases. Germline CDR1 is LNHDA and CDR2 is SQIVND (reference sequence). There are 12 residues in the CDR3.

The rearrangement uses TRBV10-3 and TRBJ2-3; D gene ambiguous. V lost 2 bases to trimming and J lost 0 bases, with 9 bases between them. The CDR3 covers 15 residues. Germline V CDR1 and CDR2: ENHRY, SYGVKD. The chain's CDR3 is CAISEMESSTDTQYF. The CDR3 DNA follows: TGTGCCATCAGTGAGATGGAATCTAGCACAGATACGCAGTATTTT.

This chain links TRBV7-2 with TRBJ2-4; D is unclear. This CDR3 region has 16 residues. Germline V CDR1 and CDR2: SGHTA, FQGNSA. V was shortened by 5 bases and J by 2 bases, with 16 bases between the two germline ends. This CDR3 is CASSHWVWIPKNIQYF. The CDR3 bases are TGTGCCAGCAGCCACTGGGTTTGGATTCCCAAAAACATTCAGTACTTC.

This clonotype turned up a few times. This sequence joins TRBV27 and TRBJ1-6; no clear D gene. V dropped 6 bases and J dropped 9 bases, with 9 bases sitting between them. From germline, CDR1 is MNHEY and CDR2 SMNVEV (reference sequence). The CDR3 runs 12 residues. CDR3 DNA sequence: TGTGCCAGCAGGCTGGGCGGTTCACCCCTCCACTTT. Its protein product is CASRLGGSPLHF.